This record covers a single T cell receptor beta chain. The data belong to a study of blood T cell repertoires in COVID-19. V was cut by 5 bases and J by 5 bases, with 12 bases left in between. The CDR3 contains 14 residues. The germline V gene has CDR1 WNHNN and CDR2 SYGVQD (reference sequence). Assay used: immunoSEQ multiplex PCR; TCRdb lists only in-frame clones, some missing. Here the sample spans fewer than 300,000 clones, 75% to 85% being singletons. This sequence was found in a man aged 50 or older with active or convalescent COVID-19. The rearrangement uses TRBV10-1 and TRBJ2-2; D uncertain. The sample taken for sequencing was peripheral blood. The DNA for the CDR3 is TGCGCCAGCAGTCAAACAGCAGCAACCGGGGAGCTGTTTTTT. It specifies CASSQTAATGELFF.